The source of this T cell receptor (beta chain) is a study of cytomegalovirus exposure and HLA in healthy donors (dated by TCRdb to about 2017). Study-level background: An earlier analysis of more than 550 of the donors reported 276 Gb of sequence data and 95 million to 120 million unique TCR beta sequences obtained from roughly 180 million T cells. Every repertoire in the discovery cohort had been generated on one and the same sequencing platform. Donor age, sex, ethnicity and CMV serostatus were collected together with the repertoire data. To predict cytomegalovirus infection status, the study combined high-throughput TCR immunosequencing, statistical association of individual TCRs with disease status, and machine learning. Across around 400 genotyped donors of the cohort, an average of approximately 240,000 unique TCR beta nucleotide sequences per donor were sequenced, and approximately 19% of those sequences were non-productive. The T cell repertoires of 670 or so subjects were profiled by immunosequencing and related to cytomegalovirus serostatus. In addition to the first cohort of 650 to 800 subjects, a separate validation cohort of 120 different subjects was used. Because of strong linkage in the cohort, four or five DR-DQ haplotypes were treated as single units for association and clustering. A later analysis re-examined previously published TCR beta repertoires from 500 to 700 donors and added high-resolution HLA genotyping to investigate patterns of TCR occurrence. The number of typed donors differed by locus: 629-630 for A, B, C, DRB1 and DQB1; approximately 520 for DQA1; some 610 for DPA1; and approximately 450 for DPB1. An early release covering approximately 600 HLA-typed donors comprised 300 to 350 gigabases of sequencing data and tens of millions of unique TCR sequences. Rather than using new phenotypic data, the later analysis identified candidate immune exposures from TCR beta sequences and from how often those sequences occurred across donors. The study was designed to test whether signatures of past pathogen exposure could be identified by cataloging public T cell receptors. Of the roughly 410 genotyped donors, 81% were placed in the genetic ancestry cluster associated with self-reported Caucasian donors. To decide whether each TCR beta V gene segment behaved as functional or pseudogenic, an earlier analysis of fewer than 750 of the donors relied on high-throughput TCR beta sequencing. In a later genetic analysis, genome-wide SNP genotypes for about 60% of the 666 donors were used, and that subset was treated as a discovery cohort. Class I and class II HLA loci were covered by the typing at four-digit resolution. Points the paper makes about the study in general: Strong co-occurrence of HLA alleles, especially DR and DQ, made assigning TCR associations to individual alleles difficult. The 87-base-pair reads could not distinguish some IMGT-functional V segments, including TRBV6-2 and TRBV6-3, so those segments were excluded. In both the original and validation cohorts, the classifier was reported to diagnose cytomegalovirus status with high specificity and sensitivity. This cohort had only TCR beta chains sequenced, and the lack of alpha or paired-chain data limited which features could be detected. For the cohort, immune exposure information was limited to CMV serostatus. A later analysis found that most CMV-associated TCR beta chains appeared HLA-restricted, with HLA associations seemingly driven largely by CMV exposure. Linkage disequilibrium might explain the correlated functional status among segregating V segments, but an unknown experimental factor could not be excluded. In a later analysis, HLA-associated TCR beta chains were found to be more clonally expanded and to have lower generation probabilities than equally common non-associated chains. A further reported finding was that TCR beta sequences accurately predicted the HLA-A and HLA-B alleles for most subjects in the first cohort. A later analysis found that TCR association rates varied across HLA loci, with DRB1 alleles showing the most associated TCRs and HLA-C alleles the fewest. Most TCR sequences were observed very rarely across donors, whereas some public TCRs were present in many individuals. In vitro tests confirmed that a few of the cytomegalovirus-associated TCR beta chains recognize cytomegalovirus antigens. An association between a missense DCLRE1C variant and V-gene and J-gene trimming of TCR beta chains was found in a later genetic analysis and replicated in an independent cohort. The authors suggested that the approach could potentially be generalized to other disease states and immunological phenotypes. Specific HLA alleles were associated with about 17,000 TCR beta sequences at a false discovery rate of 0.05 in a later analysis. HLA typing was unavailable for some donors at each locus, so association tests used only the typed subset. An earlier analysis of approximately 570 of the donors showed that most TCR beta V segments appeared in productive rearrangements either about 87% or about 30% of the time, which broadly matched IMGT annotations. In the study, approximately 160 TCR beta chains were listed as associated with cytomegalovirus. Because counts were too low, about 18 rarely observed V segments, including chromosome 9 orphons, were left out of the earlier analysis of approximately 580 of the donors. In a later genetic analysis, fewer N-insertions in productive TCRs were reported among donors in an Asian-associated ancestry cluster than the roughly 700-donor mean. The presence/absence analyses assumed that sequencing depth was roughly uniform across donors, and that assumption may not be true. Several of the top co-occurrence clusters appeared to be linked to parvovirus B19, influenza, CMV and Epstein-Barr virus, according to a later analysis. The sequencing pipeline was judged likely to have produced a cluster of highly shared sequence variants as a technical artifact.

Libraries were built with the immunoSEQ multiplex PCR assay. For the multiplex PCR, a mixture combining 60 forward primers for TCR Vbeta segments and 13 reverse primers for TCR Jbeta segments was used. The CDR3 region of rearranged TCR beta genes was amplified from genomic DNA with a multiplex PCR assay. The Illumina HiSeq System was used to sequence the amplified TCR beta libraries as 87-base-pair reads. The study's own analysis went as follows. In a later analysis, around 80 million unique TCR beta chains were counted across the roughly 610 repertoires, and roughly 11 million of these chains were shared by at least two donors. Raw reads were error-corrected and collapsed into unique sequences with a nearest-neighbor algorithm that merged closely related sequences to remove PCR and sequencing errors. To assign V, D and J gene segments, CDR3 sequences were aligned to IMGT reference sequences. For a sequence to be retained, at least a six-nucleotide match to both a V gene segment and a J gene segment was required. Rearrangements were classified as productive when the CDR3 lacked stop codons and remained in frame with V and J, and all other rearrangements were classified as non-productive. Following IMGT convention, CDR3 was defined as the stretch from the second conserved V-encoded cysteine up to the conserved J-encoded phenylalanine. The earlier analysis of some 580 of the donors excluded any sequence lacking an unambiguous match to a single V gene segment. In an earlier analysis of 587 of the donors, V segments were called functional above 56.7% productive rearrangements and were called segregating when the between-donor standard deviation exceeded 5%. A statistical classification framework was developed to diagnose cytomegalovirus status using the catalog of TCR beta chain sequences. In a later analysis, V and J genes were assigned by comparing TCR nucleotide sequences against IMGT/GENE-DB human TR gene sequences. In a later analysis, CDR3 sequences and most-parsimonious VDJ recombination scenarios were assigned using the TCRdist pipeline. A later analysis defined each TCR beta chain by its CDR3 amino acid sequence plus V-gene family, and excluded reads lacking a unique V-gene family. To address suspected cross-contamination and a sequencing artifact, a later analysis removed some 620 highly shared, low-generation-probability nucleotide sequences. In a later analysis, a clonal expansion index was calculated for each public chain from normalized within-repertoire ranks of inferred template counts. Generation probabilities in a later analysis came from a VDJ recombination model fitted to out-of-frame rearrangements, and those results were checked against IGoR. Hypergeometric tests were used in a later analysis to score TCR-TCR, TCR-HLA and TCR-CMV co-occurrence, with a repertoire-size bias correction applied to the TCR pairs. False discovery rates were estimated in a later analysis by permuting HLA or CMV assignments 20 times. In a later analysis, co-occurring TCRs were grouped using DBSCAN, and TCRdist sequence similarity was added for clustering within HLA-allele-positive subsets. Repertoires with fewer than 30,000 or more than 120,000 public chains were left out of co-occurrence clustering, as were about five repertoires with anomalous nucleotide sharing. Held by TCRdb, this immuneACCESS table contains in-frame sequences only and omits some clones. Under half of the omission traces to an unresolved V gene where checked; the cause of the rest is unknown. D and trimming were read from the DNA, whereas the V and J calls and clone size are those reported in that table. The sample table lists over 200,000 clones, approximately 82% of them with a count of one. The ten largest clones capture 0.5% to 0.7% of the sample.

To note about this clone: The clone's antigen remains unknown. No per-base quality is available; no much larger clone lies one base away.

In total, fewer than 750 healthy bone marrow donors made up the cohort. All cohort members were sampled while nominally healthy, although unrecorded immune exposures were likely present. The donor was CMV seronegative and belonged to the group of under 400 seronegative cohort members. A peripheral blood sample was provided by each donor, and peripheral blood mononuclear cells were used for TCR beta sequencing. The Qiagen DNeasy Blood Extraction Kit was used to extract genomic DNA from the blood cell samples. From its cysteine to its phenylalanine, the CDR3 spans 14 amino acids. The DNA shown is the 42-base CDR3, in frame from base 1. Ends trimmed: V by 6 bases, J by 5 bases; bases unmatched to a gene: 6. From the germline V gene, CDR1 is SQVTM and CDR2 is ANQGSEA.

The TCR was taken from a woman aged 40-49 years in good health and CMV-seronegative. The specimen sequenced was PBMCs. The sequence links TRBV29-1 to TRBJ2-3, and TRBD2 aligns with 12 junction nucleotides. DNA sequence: TGCAGCGTAAGGACTAGCGGGGTGAGAGATACGCAGTATTTT. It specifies CSVRTSGVRDTQYF.